This is a list of T cell receptor beta chains from one sample in a study of T cell responses to AZD1222 COVID-19 vaccine. Clones were read by immunoSEQ multiplex PCR, and TCRdb kept only the in-frame ones, dropping some. Altogether about 150,000 clones are present, approximately 90% being singletons, with the ten largest covering around 1.5%. The sample was peripheral blood, taken on day 0 of AZD1222 vaccination. Receptor source: an adult in good health. Both conserved end residues are part of each CDR3. D genes are given only for firm matches. Clone size is not always given. Where it is, it says once, few, many or a class for expanded clones.

size	V	J	D	DNA	CDR3
-	TRBV4-1	TRBJ2-7	TRBD1	TGCGCCAGCAGCCAAGCGGGACAGGGCTACGAGCAGTACTTC	CASSQAGQGYEQYF
few	TRBV19	TRBJ1-1	-	TGTGCCAGTACTCCATGGGGGAACACTGAAGCTTTCTTT	CASTPWGNTEAFF
-	TRBV3-1/TRBV3-2	TRBJ1-3	-	TGTGCCAGCAGCCAAGTCGGGGTAAACACCATATATTTT	CASSQVGVNTIYF
-	TRBV6-4	TRBJ1-5	-	TGTGCCAGCAGGGTAAGCGTCGGCCCACTGCCGCCCCAGCATTTT	CASRVSVGPLPPQHF
-	TRBV10-2	TRBJ1-2	-	TGCGCCAGCGGGAGGGACAATGGCTACACCTTC	CASGRDNGYTF
-	TRBV5-6	TRBJ2-5	-	TGTGCCAGCACCCGAGGGGGGGATGGAGAGACCCAGTACTTC	CASTRGGDGETQYF
once	TRBV6-1	TRBJ2-2	-	TGTGCCAGCTTACAGCCGAACACCGGGGAGCTGTTTTTT	CASLQPNTGELFF
few	TRBV12-3/TRBV12-4	TRBJ1-1	-	TGTGCCAGCAGCCAAGAGAGGGACACTGAAGCTTTCTTT	CASSQERDTEAFF
-	TRBV5-8	TRBJ2-3	-	TGTGCCAGCAGCTTGAGCTCCTGGTCAGGGTTAAGCGGCACAGATACGCAGTATTTT	CASSLSSWSGLSGTDTQYF
-	TRBV28	TRBJ2-1	TRBD1	TGTGCCAGCGGACAGGGGGTCGATGAGCAGTTCTTC	CASGQGVDEQFF
-	TRBV7-9	TRBJ2-5	TRBD1	TGTGCCAGCAGCTTTACTGGACAGGGTGGGGAGACCCAGTACTTC	CASSFTGQGGETQYF
-	TRBV7-3	TRBJ1-3	-	TGTGCCAGCAGCCCCGGCCGGGGGCTTGGAAACACCATATATTTT	CASSPGRGLGNTIYF
-	TRBV29-1	TRBJ1-1	-	TGCAGCGTCGAAGGGAACACTGAAGCTTTCTTT	CSVEGNTEAFF
-	TRBV19	TRBJ1-5	-	TGTGCCAGTAGGTCGGCAGGGAATAGCAATCAGCCCCAGCATTTT	CASRSAGNSNQPQHF
-	TRBV7-6	TRBJ1-2	TRBD1	TGTGCCAGCAGCTTATATGCGGGACAGGGGAGTTTCTATGGCTACACCTTC	CASSLYAGQGSFYGYTF
-	TRBV7-3	TRBJ2-2	-	TGTGCCAGCAGCTTAGGGCCGGTGAACACCGGGGAGCTGTTTTTT	CASSLGPVNTGELFF
-	TRBV11-2	TRBJ1-3	-	TGTGCCAGCAGCTCCTCGGGGACGGGAAACACCATATATTTT	CASSSSGTGNTIYF